Described below is a single T cell receptor beta chain sequence and its context. Which antigen it targets is not known. Base qualities are not provided; no much larger clone lies one nucleotide away. The data stem from a study of cytomegalovirus exposure and HLA in healthy donors (dated by TCRdb to about 2017). Background for the entire study: According to an earlier analysis of several hundred of the donors, about 180 million T cells yielded some 110 million unique TCR beta sequences and around 300 Gb of sequence data. An early release that covered around 590 HLA-typed donors contained 300 to 350 gigabases of sequencing data and 80 million or so unique TCR sequences. Of the roughly 420 genotyped donors, over 80% were placed in the genetic ancestry cluster associated with self-reported Caucasian donors. The study aimed to test whether cataloging public T cell receptors could reveal signatures of past pathogen exposure. Using immunosequencing, the study profiled T cell repertoires from 500 to 800 subjects and related those repertoires to cytomegalovirus serostatus. Besides the first cohort of about 730 subjects, a separate validation cohort made up of roughly 120 different subjects was used. To predict cytomegalovirus infection status, the study brought together high-throughput TCR immunosequencing, statistical association of individual TCRs with disease status, and machine learning. In a later analysis, previously published TCR beta repertoires from about 640 donors were re-analyzed and high-resolution HLA genotyping was added so that TCR occurrence patterns could be studied. The later analysis used no new phenotypic data to find candidate immune exposures, relying instead on TCR beta sequences and their occurrence across donors. To decide whether each TCR beta V gene segment behaved as functional or pseudogenic, an earlier analysis of approximately 590 of the donors relied on high-throughput TCR beta sequencing. Donor age, sex, ethnicity and CMV serostatus were collected together with the repertoire data. In a later genetic analysis, genome-wide SNP genotypes for 398 of the 666 donors were used, and that subset was treated as a discovery cohort. Every repertoire in the discovery cohort had been generated on one and the same sequencing platform. HLA typing covered class I and class II loci at four-digit resolution. The number of typed donors differed by locus: 629-630 for A, B, C, DRB1 and DQB1; 500 to 550 for DQA1; about 600 for DPA1; and about 450 for DPB1. About five DR-DQ haplotypes were handled as single units for association and clustering because linkage in the cohort was strong. On average, 235,054 unique TCR beta nucleotide sequences were sequenced per donor among some 430 genotyped donors of the cohort, with roughly 18% of those sequences being non-productive.

The cohort consisted of 670 or so healthy bone marrow donors. Cohort members were all nominally healthy when sampled, although unrecorded immune exposures were likely present. The donor was CMV seropositive and belonged to the group of 250 to 300 seropositive cohort members. A peripheral blood sample was provided by each donor, and peripheral blood mononuclear cells were used for TCR beta sequencing. Genomic DNA extraction from the blood cell samples was performed with the Qiagen DNeasy Blood Extraction Kit. The paper's findings and limits, for the study overall: CMV serostatus was the only immune exposure information available for the cohort. Compared with equally common non-associated chains, HLA-associated TCR beta chains in a later analysis were more clonally expanded and had lower generation probabilities. When HLA alleles, especially DR and DQ, strongly co-occurred, TCR associations were difficult to assign to individual alleles. Broadly in line with IMGT annotations, most TCR beta V segments showed up in productive rearrangements about 90% or about 30% of the time in an earlier analysis of under 700 of the donors. A further reported finding was that TCR beta sequences accurately predicted the HLA-A and HLA-B alleles for most subjects in the first cohort. In a later genetic analysis, a missense DCLRE1C variant was associated with V-gene and J-gene trimming of TCR beta chains, and the association was replicated in an independent cohort. Presence/absence analyses assumed roughly uniform sequencing depth across donors, an assumption that may not hold. Specific HLA alleles were associated with roughly 16,000 TCR beta sequences at a false discovery rate of 0.05 in a later analysis. A later analysis reported that several top co-occurrence clusters appeared linked to parvovirus B19, influenza, CMV and Epstein-Barr virus. The classifier was reported to diagnose cytomegalovirus status with high specificity and sensitivity in both the original and validation cohorts. According to the authors, the approach could potentially be generalized to other disease states and immunological phenotypes. Most TCR sequences were seen in very few donors, while some public TCRs were found in many individuals. A cluster of highly shared sequence variants was judged likely to be a technical artifact of the sequencing pipeline. The 87-base-pair reads could not distinguish some IMGT-functional V segments, including TRBV6-2 and TRBV6-3, so those segments were excluded. Because counts were too low, about 15 rarely observed V segments, including chromosome 9 orphons, were left out of the earlier analysis of a few hundred of the donors. In a later analysis, TCR association rates were found to vary across HLA loci, with the most associated TCRs seen for DRB1 alleles and the fewest for HLA-C alleles. The study gave a list of more than 150 TCR beta chains associated with cytomegalovirus. Because HLA typing was missing for some donors at each locus, association tests included only the typed subset. A few of the identified cytomegalovirus-associated TCR beta chains were confirmed in vitro to be specific for cytomegalovirus antigens. Correlated functional status among segregating V segments might be attributable to linkage disequilibrium, but an unknown experimental factor could not be ruled out. A later genetic analysis reported fewer N-insertions in productive TCRs among donors in an Asian-associated ancestry cluster than the approximately 670-donor mean. Most CMV-associated TCR beta chains appeared to be HLA-restricted in a later analysis, and the HLA associations seemed to be driven largely by CMV exposure. This cohort had only TCR beta chains sequenced, and the lack of alpha or paired-chain data limited which features could be detected.

The library was generated by the immunoSEQ multiplex PCR assay. For the multiplex PCR, a mixture combining 60 forward primers for TCR Vbeta segments and 13 reverse primers for TCR Jbeta segments was used. Amplification of the CDR3 region of rearranged TCR beta genes was performed with a multiplex PCR assay on genomic DNA. Amplified TCR beta libraries were sequenced as 87-base-pair reads on the Illumina HiSeq System. Regarding the original processing steps: In a later analysis, some 80 million unique TCR beta chains were counted across the approximately 640 repertoires, and roughly 10 million of these chains were shared by at least two donors. A nearest-neighbor algorithm error-corrected the raw reads and collapsed the reads into unique sequences, merging closely related sequences to remove PCR and sequencing errors. Alignment of CDR3 sequences to IMGT reference sequences was used to assign V, D and J gene segments. For a sequence to be retained, a match of at least six nucleotides to both a V gene segment and a J gene segment was required. Rearrangements were classified as productive when the CDR3 lacked stop codons and remained in frame with V and J, and all other rearrangements were classified as non-productive. CDR3 was defined according to IMGT convention as the region running from the second conserved V-encoded cysteine to the conserved J-encoded phenylalanine. Sequences without an unambiguous match to a single V gene segment were excluded from the earlier analysis of over 500 of the donors. In an earlier analysis of 500 to 750 of the donors, V segments were called functional above 56.7% productive rearrangements and were called segregating when the between-donor standard deviation exceeded 5%. A statistical classification framework was built for diagnosing cytomegalovirus status from the catalog of TCR beta chain sequences. A later analysis assigned V and J genes by comparing TCR nucleotide sequences with IMGT/GENE-DB human TR gene sequences. A later analysis assigned CDR3 sequences and most-parsimonious VDJ recombination scenarios with the TCRdist pipeline. A later analysis defined each TCR beta chain by its CDR3 amino acid sequence plus V-gene family, and excluded reads lacking a unique V-gene family. A later analysis removed 592 highly shared, low-generation-probability nucleotide sequences to deal with suspected cross-contamination and a sequencing artifact. In a later analysis, a clonal expansion index for each public chain was calculated from normalized within-repertoire ranks of inferred template counts. A later analysis computed generation probabilities with a VDJ recombination model fitted to out-of-frame rearrangements, and checked the results against IGoR. In a later analysis, hypergeometric tests were used to score TCR-TCR, TCR-HLA and TCR-CMV co-occurrence, with a repertoire-size bias correction applied to TCR pairs. In a later analysis, false discovery rates were estimated by permuting HLA or CMV assignments 20 times. In a later analysis, co-occurring TCRs were grouped using DBSCAN, and TCRdist sequence similarity was added for clustering within HLA-allele-positive subsets. Co-occurrence clustering excluded repertoires with fewer than 30,000 or more than 120,000 public chains, plus five with anomalous nucleotide sharing. As stored in TCRdb, this immuneACCESS dataset retains in-frame rearrangements with V and J assigned. A fraction of the clones does not appear; measured against another copy, unresolved V genes explain less than half of the discrepancy, and the remainder lacks a known reason. The V and J calls and clone size were taken over from that table, and D and trimming were inferred from the DNA. The sample table records around 40,000 clones; about 90% of these occur just once. The ten biggest clones cover roughly 8% of the sample.

Looking up the germline V gene (reference sequence) yields CDR1 SGHNT and CDR2 YYREEE. From the cysteine up to the phenylalanine, the CDR3 has a length of 16 residues. The read is trimmed to its CDR3 DNA, 48 bases read in frame from base 1. Trimming costs V 4 bases and J 4 bases, and their ends lie 21 bases apart. This sequence uses TRBV5-4 and TRBJ2-7; possibly the D gene is TRBD2, per 6 matching bases. The specimen was PBMCs. The receptor was isolated from a woman aged 40 to 49 in good health and CMV-seropositive. The CDR3 is CASSLGGGGGIYEQYF. The bases read TGTGCCAGCAGCCTCGGTGGGGGTGGGGGGATTTACGAGCAGTACTTC.